The 14 T cell receptor beta chains below come from one sample, sequenced in a study of blood T cells in healthy people across ages. A second about 6 to 12 cycle PCR used barcoded and J-beta primers. From the 5' RACE reads, TCRdb called clonotypes with MiXCR, one entry per CDR3 protein. The table shows 1.8 million or so distinct CDR3 sequences, with about two fifths occurring only once. Sequences were obtained from blood. The receptors come from a human donor in good health.

The sample holds a few counts of this clonotype. This chain links TRBV24-1 with TRBJ2-3; 10 bases fit TRBD2. Trimming took 7 bases from V and 0 from J; bases not matched to a gene: 12. The CDR3 loop spans 18 amino acids. In germline, CDR1 is KGHDR, CDR2 SFDVKD. CDR3 DNA: TGTGCCACCAGCCGAACTAGCGGGGAAGGTCCTAGCACAGATACGCAGTATTTT. As protein: CATSRTSGEGPSTDTQYF.

The V and J genes are TRBV5-1 and TRBJ2-7; TRBD2 aligns across 7 bases. V lost 5 bases, J lost 0 bases, and 5 bases stayed unmatched. This CDR3 region has 14 residues. Germline assignment: CDR1 SGHRS and CDR2 YFSETQ. The CDR3 is CASRTRTSSYEQYF. The CDR3 nucleotides are TGCGCCAGCAGAACCAGGACTAGCTCCTACGAGCAGTACTTC.

This clonotype occurred a few times. The chain is built from TRBV7-9 and TRBJ2-3, with TRBD1 matching over 7 bases. The CDR3 has 15 residues. CDR1 and CDR2 (germline): SEHNR, FQNEAQ (reference sequence). V lost 4 bases and J lost 3; bases outside the gene matches: 7. DNA for the CDR3: TGTGCCAGCAGCTCCTCCGGGACAGCTACAGATACGCAGTATTTT. Translation: CASSSSGTATDTQYF.

This clonotype has more than one count but fewer than ten. The chain links TRBV27 to TRBJ2-7, with D uncertain. The DNA end lines up better with TRBJ2-1; the J call may be wrong. Germline values: CDR1 MNHEY, CDR2 SMNVEV (reference sequence). The CDR3 spans 15 residues. The CDR3 sequence: CASSLSITLQWEQFF. DNA of the CDR3: TGTGCCAGCAGTTTATCGATCACCCTCCAATGGGAGCAGTTCTTC.

The J gene is TRBJ2-5, the V gene TRBV5-1, with 12 bases lining up with TRBD1. The closer fit of TRBJ2-7 to the DNA end suggests the J call may be wrong. The CDR3 consists of 15 residues. Germline CDR1 SGHRS, CDR2 YFSETQ. The CDR3 spells CASSPGQGATDEQYF. In DNA, the CDR3 is TGCGCCAGCAGCCCGGGACAGGGGGCTACCGACGAGCAGTACTTC.

This chain connects TRBV20-1 to TRBJ2-4; no firm D call. The J call is in doubt because the DNA end fits TRBJ2-7 better. CDR1 and CDR2 from the germline V gene are DFQATT and SNEGSKA (reference sequence). The CDR3 covers 11 residues. This CDR3 reads CSAPAAYEQYF. The DNA of the CDR3 is TGCAGTGCCCCTGCAGCCTACGAGCAGTACTTC.

This chain connects TRBV24-1 to TRBJ2-1; 9 bases fit TRBD2. Germline V lookup: CDR1 KGHDR, CDR2 SFDVKD. This CDR3 region has 15 residues. V was clipped by 10 bases and J by 1 base; unmatched bases: 7. In nucleotides, the CDR3 is TGTGCCACTAGCGGGGGCCAAGGGTCCTACAATGAGCAGTTCTTC. This gives the protein CATSGGQGSYNEQFF.

J is TRBJ2-1 and V is TRBV3-1; D is undetermined. Germline loops: CDR1 LGHDT, CDR2 YNNKEL (reference sequence). The CDR3 sequence is 16 residues long. The V end lost 8 bases, the J end lost 6 bases, and 23 bases lay between the germline ends. The CDR3 loop is CASESTLGAGSNEQFF. The CDR3 coding sequence is TGTGCCAGCGAATCGACTCTAGGAGCTGGAAGCAATGAGCAGTTCTTC.

The chain employs TRBV20-1 and TRBJ2-7; D not certain. The V gene lost 1 base and the J gene lost 3 bases, with 10 bases spanning the gap. Germline values: CDR1 DFQATT, CDR2 SNEGSKA (reference sequence). The CDR3 covers 13 residues. The CDR3 DNA reads TGCAGTGCTAGAGTAGAGAACTACTACGAGCAGTACTTC. This translates into CSARVENYYEQYF.

The rearrangement uses TRBV3-1 and TRBJ1-2, with 10 bases identical to TRBD1. Germline lookup yields CDR1 LGHDT and CDR2 YNNKEL (reference sequence). V lost 4 bases and J lost 6; bases outside the gene matches: 5. The CDR3 has 14 amino acids. The CDR3 region is CASSLWDRGDGYTF. The DNA for the CDR3 is TGTGCCAGCAGCCTATGGGACAGGGGAGATGGCTACACCTTC.

This clonotype has just a few counts. Germline and junction disagree at one end, which may indicate a read error. V usage is TRBV7-7 and J usage is TRBJ2-1, with TRBD1 identical over 7 bases. The length of the CDR3 is 17 residues. CDR1 is SSHAT and CDR2 is FNYEAQ in the germline V gene (reference sequence). The chain's CDR3 is CASSRVAGTASYNEQFF. CDR3 in DNA: TGTGCTAGCAGCCGGGTCGCCGGGACAGCATCCTACAATGAGCAGTTCTTC.

This chain connects TRBV20-1 to TRBJ2-3, with 8 bases identical to TRBD1. The CDR3 loop spans 14 amino acids. V lost 6 bases and J lost 5; bases outside the gene matches: 10. CDR1 is DFQATT, CDR2 SNEGSKA, per germline (reference sequence). The CDR3 bases are TGCAGTGCGGACAGGGACCCCTCTGGAGATACGCAGTATTTT. Translated, it gives CSADRDPSGDTQYF.

The chain combines TRBV29-1 with TRBJ2-1, with 8 positions matching TRBD1. The length of the CDR3 is 12 residues. Germline CDR1 reads SQVTM; CDR2 reads ANQGSEA. The CDR3 DNA reads as TGCGGATCATGGACAGGGAAGGATGAGCAGTTCTTC. Its protein product is CGSWTGKDEQFF.

CDR3 bases: TGTGCCAGCACCGAATCGAGCTCCTACGAGCAGTACTTC. This gives the protein CASTESSSYEQYF. The V call is TRBV28, the J call TRBJ2-7; D gene ambiguous. V lost 7 bases and J lost 0, with 10 bases in between. Looked up from germline, CDR1 is MDHEN and CDR2 is SYDVKM. The CDR3 spans 13 residues.